Listed here is a single TCR beta chain. Its antigen remains unknown. These data are taken from a study of cytomegalovirus exposure and HLA in healthy donors. Turning to the study itself: A later analysis reported the approximately 120 validation repertoires used the same platform as the 550 to 800 first-cohort repertoires.

The method was immunoSEQ multiplex PCR; TCRdb's version includes in-frame clones alone and lacks a portion of them. The sample yields some 340,000 clones, approximately 90% seen once. The study drew the donors from its roughly 110-subject validation cohort, separate from the 666-subject first cohort. Study findings and constraints: For most TCR sequences rarity was the rule, although some public TCRs occurred in many donors. Cytomegalovirus association was listed for under 200 TCR beta chains.

Germline CDR1 is SEHNR and CDR2 is FQNEAQ (reference sequence). The length of the CDR3 is 14 residues. V lost 2 bases, J lost 2 bases, and 9 bases lay in between. The V and J genes are TRBV7-9 and TRBJ2-5; no clear D. This sequence originates from a woman in her thirties in good health and CMV-seropositive. Sequences were obtained from PBMCs. The CDR3 DNA sequence: TGTGCCAGCAGCTTACACCAGACACAAGAGACCCAGTACTTC. This encodes CASSLHQTQETQYF.